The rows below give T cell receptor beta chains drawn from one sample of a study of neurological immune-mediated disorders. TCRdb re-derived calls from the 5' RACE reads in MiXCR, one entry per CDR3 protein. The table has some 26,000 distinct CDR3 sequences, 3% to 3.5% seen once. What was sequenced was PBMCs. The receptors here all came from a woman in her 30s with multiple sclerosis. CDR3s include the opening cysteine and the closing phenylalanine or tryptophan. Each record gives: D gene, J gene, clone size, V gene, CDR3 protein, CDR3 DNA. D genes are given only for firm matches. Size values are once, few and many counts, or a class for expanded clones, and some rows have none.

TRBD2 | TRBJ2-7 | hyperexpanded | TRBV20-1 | CSAFLGSGGVLDYEQYF | TGCAGTGCATTCCTCGGTAGCGGGGGGGTCCTGGACTACGAGCAGTACTTC
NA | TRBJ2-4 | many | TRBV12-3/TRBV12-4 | CASSLSGIFDIQYF | TGTGCCAGCAGTTTATCCGGGATTTTTGACATTCAGTACTTC
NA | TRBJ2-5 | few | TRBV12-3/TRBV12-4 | CASSFVSGYQETQYF | TGTGCCAGCAGTTTTGTTAGTGGGTACCAAGAGACCCAGTACTTC
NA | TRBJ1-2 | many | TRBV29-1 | CSVEDSLGGYGYTF | TGCAGCGTTGAGGACAGTTTGGGAGGCTATGGCTACACCTTC
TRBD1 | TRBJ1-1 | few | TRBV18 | CASSQTGSEAFF | TGTGCCAGCTCTCAGACAGGGTCTGAAGCTTTCTTT
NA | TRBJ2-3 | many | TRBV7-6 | CASSLLYRGGTADTQYF | TGTGCCAGCAGCCTGCTTTACAGGGGGGGAACGGCAGATACGCAGTATTTT
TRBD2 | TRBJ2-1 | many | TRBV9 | CASSVVSGRALGEQFF | TGTGCCAGCAGCGTAGTCAGCGGGAGGGCCCTGGGTGAGCAGTTCTTC
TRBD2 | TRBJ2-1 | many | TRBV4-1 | CASSQDFRPSGAAQFF | TGCGCCAGCAGCCAAGATTTCCGGCCTAGCGGAGCAGCGCAGTTCTTC
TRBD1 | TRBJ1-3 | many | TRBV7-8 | CASSLVDRGGNTIYF | TGTGCCAGCAGCTTAGTCGACAGGGGTGGAAACACCATATATTTT
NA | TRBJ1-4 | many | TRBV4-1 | CASSQETVWGTPLFF | TGCGCCAGCAGCCAAGAGACGGTTTGGGGGACACCACTGTTTTTT
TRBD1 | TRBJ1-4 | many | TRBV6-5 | CASRQKDRGRDEKLFF | TGTGCCAGCAGGCAAAAAGACAGGGGGCGAGATGAAAAACTGTTTTTT
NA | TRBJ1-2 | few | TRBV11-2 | CASSVTYGYTF | TGTGCCAGCAGCGTAACCTATGGCTACACCTTC
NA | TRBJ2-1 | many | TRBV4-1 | CASSQGVAFQQFF | TGCGCCAGCAGCCAAGGGGTGGCCTTTCAGCAGTTCTTC
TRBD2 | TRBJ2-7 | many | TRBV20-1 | CSASETSKLLSYEQYF | TGCAGTGCTAGCGAGACTAGCAAGCTTCTCTCCTACGAGCAGTACTTC
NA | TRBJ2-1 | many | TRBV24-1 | CATQGSGGEQFF | TGTGCCACACAGGGCTCGGGGGGTGAGCAGTTCTTC
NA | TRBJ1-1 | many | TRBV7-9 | CASSPIKHVGGNTEAFF | TGTGCCAGCAGCCCAATAAAGCACGTGGGCGGGAACACTGAAGCTTTCTTT
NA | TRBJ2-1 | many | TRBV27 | CASSGPGHYNEQFF | TGTGCCAGCAGCGGACCTGGGCACTACAATGAGCAGTTCTTC
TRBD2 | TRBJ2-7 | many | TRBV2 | CASSLSGGAPYEQYF | TGTGCCAGCAGTCTCAGCGGGGGGGCCCCCTACGAGCAGTACTTC
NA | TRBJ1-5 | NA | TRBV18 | CASSPQAPEPQNF | TGTGCCAGCTCACCACAAGCCCCGGAGCCCCAGAATTTT
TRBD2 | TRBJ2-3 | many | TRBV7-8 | CASRRTTSGSTDTQYF | TGTGCCAGCAGGCGAACCACTAGCGGGAGCACAGATACGCAGTATTTT
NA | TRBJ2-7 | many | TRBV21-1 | CASSIRTGKNEQYF | TGTGCCAGCAGCATAAGGACAGGGAAAAACGAGCAGTACTTC
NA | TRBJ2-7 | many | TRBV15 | CATSRERDGYEQYF | TGTGCCACCAGCAGAGAGAGGGACGGATACGAGCAGTACTTC
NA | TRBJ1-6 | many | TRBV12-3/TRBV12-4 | CASSLRKNSPLHF | TGTGCCAGCAGTCTCCGAAAGAATTCACCCCTCCACTTT
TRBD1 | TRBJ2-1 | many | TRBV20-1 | CSALGQSSYNEQFF | TGCAGTGCATTGGGACAGAGCTCCTACAATGAGCAGTTCTTC
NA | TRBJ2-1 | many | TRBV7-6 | CASSLFSGDFGNEQFF | TGTGCCAGCAGCTTATTTAGCGGAGATTTCGGCAATGAGCAGTTCTTC
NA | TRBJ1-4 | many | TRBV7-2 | CASSPRGPPLGTNEKLFF | TGTGCCAGCAGCCCCCGCGGGCCGCCTTTAGGAACTAATGAAAAACTGTTTTTT
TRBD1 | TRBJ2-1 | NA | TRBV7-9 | CASSQGSGQFEQFF | TGTGCCAGCAGCCAAGGGTCGGGACAGTTTGAGCAGTTCTTC
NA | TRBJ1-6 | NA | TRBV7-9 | CASSLTGNSPLNF | TGTGCCAGCAGCTTGACGGGTAATTCACCCCTCAACTTT
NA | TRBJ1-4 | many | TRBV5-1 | CASSLRRDEKLFF | TGCGCCAGCAGCTTGAGGAGAGATGAAAAACTGTTTTTT
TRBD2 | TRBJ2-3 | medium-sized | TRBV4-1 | CASRRGLAGRTDTQYF | TGCGCCAGCAGACGGGGACTAGCGGGGCGCACAGATACGCAGTATTTT
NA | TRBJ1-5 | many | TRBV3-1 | CASSQDLGQPQNF | TGTGCCAGCAGCCAAGATCTGGGTCAGCCCCAGAATTTT
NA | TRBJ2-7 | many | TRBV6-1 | CASSEPPTGPYCF | TGTGCCAGCAGTGAACCTCCGACAGGCCCCTACTGCTTC
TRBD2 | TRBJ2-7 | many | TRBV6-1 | CASSYAGGPGEQYF | TGTGCCAGCAGTTACGCGGGAGGCCCGGGGGAGCAGTACTTC
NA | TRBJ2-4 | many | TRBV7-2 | CASSLGEGLAKNIQYF | TGTGCCAGCAGCTTAGGGGAAGGTCTAGCCAAAAACATTCAGTACTTC
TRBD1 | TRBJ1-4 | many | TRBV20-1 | CSARGRGRVSNEKLFF | TGCAGTGCTCGAGGCAGGGGGCGCGTTTCTAATGAAAAACTGTTTTTT
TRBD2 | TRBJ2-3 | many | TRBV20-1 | CSAPLAGGGDTQYF | TGCAGTGCTCCCCTGGCGGGGGGAGGAGATACGCAGTATTTT
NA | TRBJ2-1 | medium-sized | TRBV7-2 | CASSPGQEQFF | TGTGCCAGCAGCCCAGGACAGGAGCAGTTCTTC
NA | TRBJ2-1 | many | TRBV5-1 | CASSRDVNEQFF | TGCGCCAGCAGCAGGGACGTCAATGAGCAGTTCTTC
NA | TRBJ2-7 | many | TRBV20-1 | CSASSYGEQYF | TGCAGTGCTAGTAGTTACGGCGAGCAGTACTTC
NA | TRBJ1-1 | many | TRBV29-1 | CSVRREYTEAFF | TGCAGCGTTCGGCGGGAGTACACTGAAGCTTTCTTT
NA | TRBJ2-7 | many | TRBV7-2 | CASSLASGAHYEQYF | TGTGCCAGCAGCTTAGCGTCGGGGGCGCACTACGAGCAGTACTTC
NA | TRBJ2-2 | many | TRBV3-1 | CASSPRDGFYTGELFF | TGTGCCAGCAGCCCACGAGACGGGTTTTACACCGGGGAGCTGTTTTTT
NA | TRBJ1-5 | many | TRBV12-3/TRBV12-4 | CASSLNGGQPQHF | TGTGCCAGCAGTTTAAACGGGGGTCAGCCCCAGCATTTT
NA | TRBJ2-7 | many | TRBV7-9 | CASSSPPEGIYEQYF | TGTGCCAGCAGCTCCCCTCCCGAGGGGATCTACGAGCAGTACTTC
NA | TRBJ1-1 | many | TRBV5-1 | CASSMTASYTEAFF | TGCGCCAGCAGCATGACAGCCTCGTACACTGAAGCTTTCTTT